The sequence of this T cell receptor beta chain was determined in a study of T cell changes during pregnancy in multiple sclerosis. Losses at the gene ends were 1 base for V and 3 bases for J; bases not matched to a gene: 0. The CDR3 spans 14 residues. CDR1 is SEHNR and CDR2 is FQNEAQ in the germline V gene (reference sequence). Assay used: immunoSEQ multiplex PCR; TCRdb lists only in-frame clones, some missing. The table lists some 60,000 clones, around 93% of them singletons. Sequenced here: peripheral blood, sampled after pregnancy. This TCR was sampled from a female donor with multiple sclerosis, enrolled in a pregnancy study. J is TRBJ1-3 and V is TRBV7-9, with TRBD1 identical over 7 bases. CDR3 sequence reads: CASSLGQGGNTIYF. The CDR3 bases are TGTGCCAGCAGCTTAGGACAGGGTGGAAACACCATATATTTT.